The 25 T cell receptor beta chains below were found in one sample sequenced in a study of OX40 agonist ivuxolimab in advanced cancers. Assay used: immunoSEQ multiplex PCR; TCRdb lists only in-frame clones, some missing. The repertoire holds around 100,000 clones, roughly 90% seen once, with about 0.17% in the top ten. The sequencing here drew on CD4+ or CD8+ T cells sorted from blood, taken in a trial of the OX40 agonist ivuxolimab. All receptors derive from an adult with an advanced solid tumor such as melanoma, head and neck, liver or kidney cancer.

J is TRBJ1-5 and V is TRBV6-1; no reliable D call. CDR3 size: 16 residues. V was pared by 2 bases and J by 9 bases, with 20 bases between. The germline gives CDR1 MNHNS, CDR2 SASEGT. CDR3 sequence reads: CASSELSGSPTGPQHF. The CDR3 coding sequence is TGTGCCAGCAGTGAATTATCGGGCAGCCCGACGGGGCCCCAGCATTTT.

The chain recombines TRBV5-1 with TRBJ2-7; D is unresolved. CDR3 length equals 13 residues. The germline CDR1 and CDR2 sequences are SGHRS and YFSETQ. The V end lost 1 base, the J end lost 5 bases, and 10 bases lay between the germline ends. This CDR3 is CASSLIRSDEQYF. The CDR3, as DNA: TGCGCCAGCAGCTTGATTAGATCGGACGAGCAGTACTTC.

CDR3 residues: CASSPYVGTGITGELFF. Written as DNA, the CDR3 is TGTGCCAGCAGCCCCTATGTAGGGACAGGGATCACCGGGGAGCTGTTTTTT. The genes are TRBV7-3 and TRBJ2-2; 9 nucleotides match TRBD1. The V segment lost 5 bases and the J segment 4 bases; nucleotides outside the gene matches: 11. The CDR3 spans 17 residues. CDR1 and CDR2 from the germline V gene are SGHTA and FQGTGA.

CDR3 sequence (DNA): TGTGCCAGCAGCGTAGCTACTGGACGCTATGAGCAGTTCTTC. This encodes CASSVATGRYEQFF. This rearrangement joins TRBV9 to TRBJ2-1; no firm D call. Germline lookup yields CDR1 SGDLS and CDR2 YYNGEE. V lost 0 bases and J lost 8, with 12 bases in between. The CDR3 totals 14 residues.

The chain is built from TRBV5-5 and TRBJ1-4, with TRBD1 as a possible D gene (5 bases). With 6 bases removed from V and 6 bases from J, the gap between germline ends came to 9 bases. Germline V gene sequence: CDR1 SGHKS, CDR2 YYEKEE (reference sequence). The CDR3 sequence is 12 residues long. The CDR3 coding sequence is TGTGCCAGCATGGAGGGGTATGAAAAACTGTTTTTT. Its protein product is CASMEGYEKLFF.

The rearrangement joins TRBV7-9 to TRBJ2-3, with 14 bases identical to TRBD2. CDR1 SEHNR and CDR2 FQNEAQ come from the germline V gene (reference sequence). CDR3 length equals 15 residues. J was trimmed by 5 bases and V by 5 bases; bases with no gene match: 3. As DNA, the CDR3 is TGTGCCAGCAGCAAGACTAGCGGGGGGGAAGATACGCAGTATTTT. Residues: CASSKTSGGEDTQYF.

This chain links TRBV29-1 with TRBJ2-5; TRBD1 matches 9 bases. V was pared by 8 bases and J by 7 bases, with 5 bases of the junction left unmatched. The CDR3 is made up of 11 amino acids. From germline, CDR1 is SQVTM and CDR2 ANQGSEA. The DNA for the CDR3 is TGCAGCCCCCGACAGGGGGTGACCCAGTACTTC. As protein: CSPRQGVTQYF. Full variable domain (remainder filled in from reference TRBV29-1 and TRBJ2-5): SAVISQKPSRDICQRGTSLTIQCQVDSQVTMMFWYRQQPGQSLTLIATANQGSEATYESGFVIDKFPISRPNLTFSTLTVSNMSPEDSSIYLCSPRQGVTQYFGPGTRLLVL.

The rearrangement joins TRBV5-1 to TRBJ2-1; 9 nucleotides match TRBD2. J gave up 9 bases and V 1 base, and 8 bases lay outside the gene matches. The CDR3 is made up of 15 amino acids. The germline CDR1 and CDR2 sequences are SGHRS and YFSETQ. The chain's CDR3 is CASSLQAGGRLEQFF. The CDR3 DNA reads as TGCGCCAGCAGCTTGCAGGCGGGGGGGCGTCTTGAGCAGTTCTTC.

J is TRBJ1-2 and V is TRBV5-1; D gene ambiguous. The CDR3 runs to 15 residues. Germline CDR1 is SGHRS and CDR2 is YFSETQ. V lost 4 bases and J 8 bases, leaving 21 bases between the germline ends. The CDR3 coding sequence is TGCGCCAGCAGCCCTCCTCTCGGGAACAGCTACGGCTACACCTTC. This translates into CASSPPLGNSYGYTF.

The chain has TRBV7-3 and TRBJ2-2; D is uncertain. Per germline, CDR1 SGHTA and CDR2 FQGTGA. CDR3 length: 13 amino acids. The V gene lost 5 bases and the J gene lost 6 bases, with 10 bases spanning the gap. CDR3 in amino acids: CASSPGGPGELFF. The DNA for the CDR3 is TGTGCCAGCAGCCCGGGCGGTCCCGGGGAGCTGTTTTTT.

The DNA for the CDR3 is TGCAGTTCCGGAGAGGGACCCTCCTACGAGCAGTACTTC. This encodes CSSGEGPSYEQYF. The J gene is TRBJ2-7, the V gene TRBV29-1; perhaps D is TRBD1 or TRBD2 (5 bases each). This CDR3 spans 13 amino acids. Germline V CDR1 and CDR2: SQVTM, ANQGSEA.

The rearrangement links TRBV7-9 to TRBJ1-1, with 9 bases fitting TRBD1. This CDR3 region has 13 residues. V trimming: 8 bases; J trimming: 5 bases; junction bases outside the gene matches: 6. Per germline, CDR1 SEHNR and CDR2 FQNEAQ (reference sequence). The CDR3, as DNA: TGTGCCAGCGGGACAGGGTTTTATACTGAAGCTTTCTTT. Translating gives CASGTGFYTEAFF.

This sequence joins TRBV5-1 and TRBJ2-1; 7 bases match TRBD2. The CDR3 totals 15 residues. The germline CDR1 and CDR2 sequences are SGHRS and YFSETQ. The V segment lost 2 bases and the J segment 3 bases; nucleotides outside the gene matches: 5. CDR3 sequence (DNA): TGCGCCAGCAGCTTTTCAGGGAGGGGCTACAATGAGCAGTTCTTC. Translation: CASSFSGRGYNEQFF. The full variable domain, its missing parts supplied by reference TRBV5-1 and TRBJ2-1, is KAGVTQTPRYLIKTRGQQVTLSCSPISGHRSVSWYQQTPGQGLQFLFEYFSETQRNKGNFPGRFSGRQFSNSRSEMNVSTLELGDSALYLCASSFSGRGYNEQFFGPGTRLTVL.

This chain links TRBV28 with TRBJ1-5; D unclear. The CDR3 sequence is 14 residues long. Between the trimmed V and J ends, which lost 2 bases and 5 bases, there was a span of 10 bases. Germline CDR1 is MDHEN and CDR2 is SYDVKM. In DNA form, the CDR3 reads TGTGCCAGCAGTTTAGGGGAATTGGATCAGCCCCAGCATTTT. Its translation: CASSLGELDQPQHF. Full variable domain (missing parts from reference TRBV28 and TRBJ1-5): DVKVTQSSRYLVKRTGEKVFLECVQDMDHENMFWYRQDPGLGLRLIYFSYDVKMKEKGDIPEGYSVSREKKERFSLILESASTNQTSMYLCASSLGELDQPQHFGDGTRLSIL.

The genes are TRBV7-8 and TRBJ1-1, with D unresolved. Trimming took off 1 base at V and 1 base at J, with 10 bases between the two ends. The CDR3 covers 15 residues. Germline V gene sequence: CDR1 SGHVS, CDR2 FQNEAQ. The CDR3 here is CASSLVAVPNTEAFF. The CDR3 DNA is TGTGCCAGCAGCTTAGTAGCAGTTCCGAACACTGAAGCTTTCTTT. Drawing the rest from reference TRBV7-8 and TRBJ1-1, the complete variable domain is GAGVSQSPRYKVAKRGQDVALRCDPISGHVSLFWYQQALGQGPEFLTYFQNEAQLDKSGLPSDRFFAERPEGSVSTLKIQRTQQEDSAVYLCASSLVAVPNTEAFFGQGTRLTVV.

The V gene is TRBV28, the J gene TRBJ2-6, with unresolved D. Germline assignment: CDR1 MDHEN and CDR2 SYDVKM. The CDR3 runs to 16 residues. V dropped 7 bases and J dropped 4 bases, with 17 bases sitting between them. In nucleotides, the CDR3 is TGTGCCAGCACCCTTCACCAGCTGACCGGGGCCAACGTCCTGACTTTC. Amino acid sequence: CASTLHQLTGANVLTF.

The chain is built from TRBV9 and TRBJ2-7; no reliable D call. Per germline, CDR1 SGDLS and CDR2 YYNGEE. The CDR3 spans 14 residues. Trimming took 4 bases from V and 6 from J, leaving 17 bases between them. This CDR3 is CASSRTGQMGEQYF. CDR3 DNA: TGTGCCAGCAGCCGGACCGGGCAGATGGGCGAGCAGTACTTC.

This chain links TRBV14 with TRBJ1-2, with D possibly matching TRBD1 (6 bases). The germline gives CDR1 SGHDN, CDR2 FVKESK. The CDR3 consists of 13 residues. V lost 1 base and J 9 bases, leaving 12 bases between the germline ends. The CDR3 bases are TGTGCCAGCAGCCAAGTGGGGGCTATGCGCTACACCTTC. Protein product: CASSQVGAMRYTF. Complete variable domain (other parts from reference TRBV14 and TRBJ1-2): EAGVTQFPSHSVIEKGQTVTLRCDPISGHDNLYWYRRVMGKEIKFLLHFVKESKQDESGMPNNRFLAERTGGTYSTLKVQPAELEDSGVYFCASSQVGAMRYTFGSGTRLTVV.

The V call is TRBV5-1, the J call TRBJ2-1; 8 nucleotides line up with TRBD2. The CDR3 extends over 16 amino acids. From germline, CDR1 is SGHRS and CDR2 YFSETQ. V was pared by 1 base and J by 3 bases, with 6 bases of the junction left unmatched. CDR3 sequence: CASSLLPSGGYNEQFF. The CDR3 region has the DNA TGCGCCAGCAGCTTGTTACCCAGCGGGGGCTACAATGAGCAGTTCTTC. The complete variable domain, with remaining parts taken from reference TRBV5-1 and TRBJ2-1, reads KAGVTQTPRYLIKTRGQQVTLSCSPISGHRSVSWYQQTPGQGLQFLFEYFSETQRNKGNFPGRFSGRQFSNSRSEMNVSTLELGDSALYLCASSLLPSGGYNEQFFGPGTRLTVL.

This rearrangement joins TRBV29-1 to TRBJ2-3; D is unclear. The CDR3 has 14 residues. The germline V and J ends were trimmed by 4 bases and 2 bases, with 13 bases remaining between them. Germline-derived CDR1 and CDR2 are SQVTM and ANQGSEA. CDR3 coding DNA: TGCAGCGTTGTCACCATGGCGGCCACAGATACGCAGTATTTT. Encoded protein: CSVVTMAATDTQYF.

The chain recombines TRBV6-1 with TRBJ2-5, with TRBD1 as a possible D gene (5 bases). With the DNA end fitting TRBJ2-7 better, the J assignment may be wrong. Per germline, CDR1 MNHNS and CDR2 SASEGT. The CDR3 covers 14 residues. Written as DNA, the CDR3 is TGTGCCAGCAATCAGGGAAGCTTGGCCTACGAGCAGTACTTC. Its translation is CASNQGSLAYEQYF.

This sequence joins TRBV19 and TRBJ2-1; 8 nucleotides match TRBD2. With V trimmed by 7 bases and J by 7 bases, 12 bases remained unmatched. CDR1 is LNHDA, CDR2 SQIVND, per germline (reference sequence). CDR3 length: 15 amino acids. The CDR3 loop reads CASNLPGLGSNEQFF. The CDR3 region has the DNA TGTGCCAGTAACCTACCGGGACTAGGGTCGAATGAGCAGTTCTTC.

The chain is built from TRBV27 and TRBJ2-7; 11 bases align to TRBD2. This CDR3 comprises 16 residues. V trimming: 3 bases; J trimming: 0 bases; junction bases outside the gene matches: 4. Germline V gene sequence: CDR1 MNHEY, CDR2 SMNVEV (reference sequence). CDR3 amino acids: CASSLGSGRGSYEQYF. The CDR3 nucleotides are TGTGCCAGCAGTTTGGGTAGCGGGAGGGGCTCCTACGAGCAGTACTTC.

This clone was seen only once. The chain uses TRBV4-1 and TRBJ1-2; 9 bases agree with TRBD1. Germline loops: CDR1 MGHRA, CDR2 YSYEKL. The CDR3 loop spans 16 amino acids. V lost 2 bases to trimming and J lost 4 bases; unmatched junction nucleotides: 8. CDR3 DNA sequence: TGCGCCAGCAGCCAACATACAACAGGGGGCGCCTATGGCTACACCTTC. Protein: CASSQHTTGGAYGYTF.

CDR3 bases: TGTGCCTGGAGTAACCTTTGGACAGGGATCCCTGAAGCTTTCTTT. Protein: CAWSNLWTGIPEAFF. The chain uses TRBV30 and TRBJ1-1; 8 bases map to TRBD1. CDR1 is GTSNPN, CDR2 SVGIG, per germline (reference sequence). V was pared by 2 bases and J by 6 bases, with 11 bases of the junction left unmatched. The CDR3 is 15 residues long.